This is a list of T cell receptor beta chains from one sample in a study of follicular helper T cells after annual influenza vaccination. Profiled with immunoSEQ multiplex PCR; TCRdb holds only in-frame clones, not every one. In the table there are fewer than 8,000 clones, approximately 90% of which are singletons. This sample comprised CXCR5+ CD38- circulating T follicular helper cells from blood, obtained 7 days after influenza vaccination. These receptors were taken from an adult who received the influenza vaccine. Both conserved end residues are part of each CDR3. The D gene is left open where the match is weak. Size values are once, few and many counts, or a class for expanded clones, and some rows have none.

j_call | clone_size | d_call | v_call | cdr3_aa | cdr3_nt
TRBJ1-1 | . | . | TRBV2 | CASRDPRGNTEAFF | TGTGCCAGCAGAGACCCCAGGGGGAACACTGAAGCTTTCTTT
TRBJ2-7 | . | . | TRBV20-1 | CSGQGTHEQYF | TGCAGTGGGCAGGGGACCCACGAGCAGTACTTC
TRBJ2-7 | . | . | TRBV2 | CASTATKYEQYF | TGTGCCAGCACCGCTACCAAGTACGAGCAGTACTTC
TRBJ2-1 | . | TRBD1 | TRBV7-2 | CASSHGRGLNPYNEQFF | TGTGCCAGCAGCCACGGCAGGGGGCTAAACCCCTACAATGAGCAGTTCTTC
TRBJ2-1 | . | TRBD2 | TRBV28 | CASSLSGLASNEQFF | TGTGCCAGCAGTTTATCTGGACTAGCTAGTAATGAGCAGTTCTTC
TRBJ2-5 | once | TRBD1 | TRBV5-1 | CASSLPRDSDRTQYF | TGCGCCAGCAGCCTCCCCCGGGACAGCGACAGGACCCAGTACTTC
TRBJ2-5 | . | . | TRBV7-3 | CASSPLQVYETQYF | TGTGCCAGCAGCCCACTACAGGTTTACGAGACCCAGTACTTC
TRBJ2-4 | . | . | TRBV6-5 | CATGLIEGIQYF | TGTGCCACCGGCCTCATCGAGGGGATTCAGTACTTC
TRBJ2-2 | . | TRBD1 | TRBV4-2 | CASSQDGQGTELFF | TGTGCCAGCAGCCAAGACGGACAGGGTACGGAACTGTTTTTT
TRBJ2-2 | . | . | TRBV7-3 | CASSLSGTNTGELFF | TGTGCCAGCAGCTTAAGCGGAACGAACACCGGGGAGCTGTTTTTT
TRBJ1-3 | . | TRBD1 | TRBV28 | CASSAPTGGGRNTIYF | TGTGCCAGCAGTGCACCTACAGGGGGCGGGAGGAACACCATATATTTT
TRBJ1-2 | . | TRBD1 | TRBV7-9 | CASSHAQGALGYTF | TGTGCCAGCAGCCATGCACAGGGGGCGCTTGGCTACACCTTC
TRBJ1-5 | . | . | TRBV6-1 | CASSHQGWNQPQHF | TGTGCCAGCAGTCACCAGGGATGGAATCAGCCCCAGCATTTT
TRBJ2-7 | few | . | TRBV10-1 | CASSESGTYEQYF | TGCGCCAGCAGTGAAAGTGGGACCTACGAGCAGTACTTC
TRBJ1-2 | . | TRBD1 | TRBV5-8 | CASSLTGDYGYTF | TGTGCCAGCAGCTTAACAGGGGATTATGGCTACACCTTC
TRBJ1-1 | . | . | TRBV5-1 | CASSLAPGYTEAFF | TGCGCCAGCAGCTTGGCGCCAGGCTACACTGAAGCTTTCTTT
TRBJ2-5 | . | TRBD1 | TRBV7-9 | CASGLGQGPQQETQYF | TGTGCCAGCGGATTGGGACAGGGGCCACAACAAGAGACCCAGTACTTC
TRBJ1-2 | . | . | TRBV14 | CASSQVTGGLYGYTF | TGTGCCAGCAGCCAAGTAACGGGGGGCCTCTATGGCTACACCTTC
TRBJ2-3 | . | TRBD2 | TRBV29-1 | CSVRTSAGDTQYF | TGCAGCGTAAGGACTAGCGCGGGAGATACGCAGTATTTT
TRBJ2-1 | . | TRBD2 | TRBV5-6 | CASSLVLGASGSGEQFF | TGTGCCAGCAGCTTGGTGTTAGGGGCTAGCGGGAGCGGTGAGCAGTTCTTC
TRBJ2-7 | . | TRBD2 | TRBV29-1 | CSGGLAGEQYF | TGCAGCGGGGGACTAGCGGGGGAGCAGTACTTC
TRBJ2-6 | . | . | TRBV29-1 | CRGGGRSGANVLTF | TGCCGGGGTGGGGGGCGATCTGGGGCCAACGTCCTGACTTTC
TRBJ1-5 | . | . | TRBV5-5 | CASSLDTDDQPQHF | TGTGCCAGCAGCTTGGATACAGATGATCAGCCCCAGCATTTT
TRBJ2-1 | . | TRBD2 | TRBV7-2 | CASSRRLAGGTQANEQFF | TGTGCCAGCAGCCGCCGACTAGCGGGAGGAACACAGGCCAATGAGCAGTTCTTC